Below, 23 T cell receptor beta chains from the same sample are listed, as sequenced in a study of T cells in localized non-small cell lung cancer. Libraries were prepared by immunoSEQ multiplex PCR; TCRdb keeps only in-frame clonotypes and omits some of them. Seen here are approximately 83,000 clones, approximately 91% observed once, and the top ten hold about 4%. The sequencing here drew on PBMCs, taken before any cancer treatment. The receptor set was obtained from a woman between 40 and 69 years old with stage II squamous cell lung carcinoma.

The chain recombines TRBV30 with TRBJ1-6; D not resolved. Germline values: CDR1 GTSNPN, CDR2 SVGIG (reference sequence). This CDR3 contains 15 residues. Trimming stripped 3 bases from V and 3 bases from J, with 12 bases between. CDR3 residues: CAWRGTANYNSPLHF. As DNA, the CDR3 is TGTGCCTGGAGGGGCACAGCGAACTATAATTCACCCCTCCACTTT.

The rearrangement uses TRBV27 and TRBJ1-4, with TRBD1 as a possible D gene (6 bases). The CDR3 runs 14 residues. Trimming took 5 bases from V and 13 from J, leaving 20 bases between them. From germline, CDR1 is MNHEY and CDR2 SMNVEV (reference sequence). CDR3 nucleotides: TGTGCCAGCAGTGTACGGGGGGCCGGGCGGTCACTGTTTTTT. Protein product: CASSVRGAGRSLFF.

This clone showed up just a few times. V and J are TRBV14 and TRBJ1-2; D is unresolved. CDR1 SGHDN and CDR2 FVKESK come from the germline V gene. The germline V and J ends were trimmed by 0 bases and 3 bases, with 8 bases remaining between them. There are 14 residues in the CDR3. CDR3 in amino acids: CASSQERSYYGYTF. In nucleotides, the CDR3 is TGTGCCAGCAGCCAAGAACGGTCCTACTATGGCTACACCTTC.

CDR3 residues: CASSYVDTQYF. CDR3 nucleotide sequence: TGTGCCAGCAGTTACGTCGATACGCAGTATTTT. The chain employs TRBV6-6 and TRBJ2-3; D gene uncertain. The germline gives CDR1 MNHNY, CDR2 SVGAGI (reference sequence). The CDR3 sequence is 11 residues long. Trimming took off 2 bases at V and 6 bases at J, with 3 bases between the two ends.

This chain connects TRBV10-3 to TRBJ2-5; unclear D gene. V gave up 4 bases and J gave up 4 bases, with 10 bases separating them. This CDR3 is built from 13 residues. Germline V CDR1 and CDR2: ENHRY, SYGVKD. CDR3 coding DNA: TGTGCCATCAGTGTTCCCGGCGGAGAGACCCAGTACTTC. Protein product: CAISVPGGETQYF.

The rearrangement joins TRBV2 to TRBJ1-5, with D unresolved. Germline CDR1 reads SNHLY; CDR2 reads FYNNEI. The CDR3 spans 12 residues. The V end was cut by 4 bases, the J end by 5 bases, with 6 bases between. CDR3 nucleotide sequence: TGTGCCAGCAGTGGGTGGGATCAGCCCCAGCATTTT. This gives the protein CASSGWDQPQHF.

The sample holds one count of this clone. The chain has TRBV7-9 and TRBJ2-7; D might be TRBD1 (5 bases). This CDR3 spans 16 amino acids. Trimming removed 4 bases from V and 7 bases from J, with 23 bases in between. Looked up from germline, CDR1 is SEHNR and CDR2 is FQNEAQ (reference sequence). CDR3 sequence reads: CASSYLTGHPPWEQYF. CDR3 DNA sequence: TGTGCCAGCAGCTATCTAACAGGTCACCCACCCTGGGAGCAGTACTTC.

The chain employs TRBV2 and TRBJ1-1; TRBD1 is a possible D gene (5 bases). Germline V CDR1 and CDR2: SNHLY, FYNNEI. Between the trimmed V and J ends, which lost 8 bases and 5 bases, there was a span of 15 bases. The CDR3 is 13 residues long. CDR3 sequence: CASHRDLGTEAFF. CDR3 DNA: TGTGCCAGCCACCGGGACCTGGGGACTGAAGCTTTCTTT.

The V call is TRBV7-9, the J call TRBJ2-5, with D hard to call. Per the germline V gene, CDR1 is SEHNR and CDR2 is FQNEAQ (reference sequence). This CDR3 has 14 residues. V was cut by 8 bases and J by 5 bases, with 18 bases left in between. The CDR3, as DNA: TGTGCCAGCGTCTTAAACGGGTTGCGGGAGACCCAGTACTTC. Protein product: CASVLNGLRETQYF.

The chain has TRBV19 and TRBJ2-6; the D gene could be TRBD1 or TRBD2 (7 bases each). Deletions cut 3 bases from V and 2 bases from J, with 14 bases between. The germline V gene has CDR1 LNHDA and CDR2 SQIVND (reference sequence). The CDR3 consists of 17 residues. Here the CDR3 DNA reads TGTGCCAGTAGTATGGATCCAGGGGGGGCTGGGGCCAACGTCCTGACTTTC. Residues: CASSMDPGGAGANVLTF.

The chain combines TRBV21-1 with TRBJ1-5. TRBV21-1 has pseudogene status. This CDR3 spans 17 amino acids. The DNA of the CDR3 is TGTGCCAGCAGGGGGCCGAAAAGGGGGGTCTGCAATCAGCCCCAGCATTTT. It is translated as CASRGPKRGVCNQPQHF.

The rearrangement joins TRBV10-3 to TRBJ2-7; a possible D gene is TRBD1 (6 bases). Per the germline V gene, CDR1 is ENHRY and CDR2 is SYGVKD. V dropped 6 bases and J dropped 1 base, with 22 bases sitting between them. The CDR3 sequence is 17 residues long. CDR3 amino acids: CAIREHTGPRLSYEQYF. The CDR3 nucleotides are TGTGCCATCAGGGAGCATACAGGGCCCCGTCTGTCCTACGAGCAGTACTTC.

The rearrangement joins TRBV19 to TRBJ1-5, with D possibly matching TRBD1 (5 bases). The CDR3 consists of 13 residues. Germline V gene sequence: CDR1 LNHDA, CDR2 SQIVND (reference sequence). The V end lost 6 bases, the J end lost 7 bases, and 13 bases lay between the germline ends. The CDR3 DNA follows: TGTGCCAGTAGCATTAGGGAGGGGCAGCCCCAGCATTTT. It specifies CASSIREGQPQHF.

The gene calls are TRBV6-1 and TRBJ2-7; D gene unclear. Germline CDR1 reads MNHNS; CDR2 reads SASEGT. Deletions cut 7 bases from V and 5 bases from J, with 9 bases between. This CDR3 is 11 amino acids long. The CDR3 loop is CASILLDEQYF. The CDR3 DNA reads as TGTGCCAGCATCCTGTTGGACGAGCAGTACTTC.

The V call is TRBV30, the J call TRBJ1-2, with D perhaps TRBD1 (5 bases). Germline V lookup: CDR1 GTSNPN, CDR2 SVGIG (reference sequence). The CDR3 loop spans 13 amino acids. Trimming took off 0 bases at V and 7 bases at J, with 12 bases between the two ends. CDR3 amino acids: CAWSVQSQGGYTF. DNA for the CDR3: TGTGCCTGGAGTGTACAATCGCAGGGTGGCTACACCTTC. The variable domain in full, completed from reference TRBV30 and TRBJ1-2, reads SQTIHQWPATLVQPVGSPLSLECTVEGTSNPNLYWYRQAAGRGLQLLFYSVGIGQISSEVPQNLSASRPQDRQFILSSKKLLLSDSGFYLCAWSVQSQGGYTFGSGTRLTVV.

The rearrangement links TRBV7-2 to TRBJ1-3; tentative D call: TRBD1 (5 bases). The germline V and J ends were trimmed by 5 bases and 0 bases, with 8 bases remaining between them. CDR3 length equals 14 residues. The germline V gene encodes CDR1 SGHTA and CDR2 FQGNSA. CDR3 coding DNA: TGTGCCAGCAGCCACAGGAGCTCTGGAAACACCATATATTTT. Translating it yields CASSHRSSGNTIYF.

J is TRBJ2-5 and V is TRBV29-1; D may be TRBD2 (6 bases). The germline CDR1 and CDR2 sequences are SQVTM and ANQGSEA. V lost 7 bases, J lost 2 bases, and 11 bases lay in between. The CDR3 contains 12 residues. The CDR3, as DNA: TGCAGCGCCGAGGAGGGGCAAGAGACCCAGTACTTC. Translating it yields CSAEEGQETQYF.

The chain carries TRBV11-3 and TRBJ2-7, with D unresolved. V lost 1 base and J 5 bases, leaving 12 bases between the germline ends. The CDR3 consists of 14 residues. Germline assignment: CDR1 SGHNT and CDR2 YENEEA. The CDR3 coding sequence is TGTGCCAGCAGCTTAGGGTGGTCGTCCGACGAGCAGTACTTC. Amino acids: CASSLGWSSDEQYF.

V is TRBV14 and J is TRBJ1-1; no firm D call. Germline V gives CDR1 SGHDN, CDR2 FVKESK. The length of the CDR3 is 12 residues. V was trimmed by 0 bases and J by 11 bases, leaving 10 bases between them. The chain's CDR3 is CASSQERVRAFF. CDR3 nucleotide sequence: TGTGCCAGCAGCCAAGAAAGGGTGAGGGCTTTCTTT.

In DNA form, the CDR3 reads TGTGCCAGCAAACGGGACAGCAACACTGAAGCTTTCTTT. It translates to CASKRDSNTEAFF. V is TRBV18 and J is TRBJ1-1; TRBD1 agrees at 7 bases. Germline-derived CDR1 and CDR2 are KGHSH and LQKENI. V gave up 8 bases and J gave up 2 bases; unmatched junction bases: 5. The CDR3 runs 13 residues.

A remark on this clone: Other DNA sequences within the sample encode an identical CDR3. The chain uses TRBV5-1 and TRBJ1-5, with D uncertain. Germline CDR1 SGHRS, CDR2 YFSETQ. Trimming stripped 0 bases from V and 1 base from J, with 8 bases between. The CDR3 has 15 amino acids. The CDR3 region has the DNA TGCGCCAGCAGCTTGGCTGGAGGGAGCAATCAGCCCCAGCATTTT. It encodes CASSLAGGSNQPQHF.

The rearrangement joins TRBV10-3 to TRBJ2-1, with D tentatively TRBD2 (6 bases). This CDR3 comprises 14 residues. V was pared by 0 bases and J by 6 bases, with 9 bases between. Germline lookup yields CDR1 ENHRY and CDR2 SYGVKD. This CDR3 is CAISESRGINEQFF. Written as DNA, the CDR3 is TGTGCCATCAGTGAGTCCCGCGGGATCAATGAGCAGTTCTTC.

In this sample, this clone is medium-sized (0.01 to 0.1%). The rearrangement joins TRBV6-6 to TRBJ1-2; D gene unclear. The V gene lost 2 bases and the J gene lost 8 bases, with 15 bases spanning the gap. The V gene's germline CDR1 is MNHNY and CDR2 SVGAGI (reference sequence). The CDR3 is made up of 14 amino acids. The CDR3 loop reads CASSYENRVPGYTF. The DNA of the CDR3 is TGTGCCAGCAGTTACGAAAATAGGGTTCCCGGCTACACCTTC.